The rows below give T cell receptor beta chains drawn from one sample of a study of T cell clusters in autoimmune cytopenias. Reprocessing the multiplex PCR reads, TCRdb reports a single entry for every CDR3 protein and omits DNA. Here the sample table reports about 8,300 distinct CDR3 sequences. Sequencing input: peripheral blood. Every receptor here comes from a human donor with an autoimmune cytopenia or autoimmune hepatitis (not recorded which). Each CDR3 is given with its conserved first and last residue. Size is omitted from some rows. Given values are once, few, many or a class for expanded clones.

clone size: NA; CDR3 length: 11; V gene: TRBV20-1; J gene: TRBJ2-5; CDR3 protein: CSAKTQETQYF
clone size: NA; CDR3 length: 14; V gene: TRBV18; J gene: TRBJ1-2; CDR3 protein: CASSPREGNYGYTF
clone size: medium-sized; CDR3 length: 16; V gene: TRBV7-9; J gene: TRBJ2-3; CDR3 protein: CASSLILGGRTDTQYF
clone size: medium-sized; CDR3 length: 15; V gene: TRBV5-4; J gene: TRBJ2-3; CDR3 protein: CASSLASAGSDTQYF
clone size: NA; CDR3 length: 15; V gene: TRBV7-9; J gene: TRBJ1-1; CDR3 protein: CASRKSGTGNTEAFF
clone size: medium-sized; CDR3 length: 14; V gene: TRBV29-1; J gene: TRBJ2-3; CDR3 protein: CSVENSGNTDTQYF
clone size: NA; CDR3 length: 15; V gene: TRBV30; J gene: TRBJ2-3; CDR3 protein: CAWMPLAEITDTQYF
clone size: NA; CDR3 length: 16; V gene: TRBV6-5; J gene: TRBJ2-3; CDR3 protein: CASSRVAGGLGDTQYF
clone size: NA; CDR3 length: 11; V gene: TRBV6-1; J gene: TRBJ1-5; CDR3 protein: CASSLGQPQHF
clone size: medium-sized; CDR3 length: 11; V gene: TRBV6-1; J gene: TRBJ1-1; CDR3 protein: CASSADSEAFF
clone size: medium-sized; CDR3 length: 16; V gene: TRBV19; J gene: TRBJ2-3; CDR3 protein: CASTPIGGSSTDTQYF
clone size: NA; CDR3 length: 18; V gene: TRBV6-6; J gene: TRBJ1-3; CDR3 protein: CASSYSIGGTGYGNTIYF
clone size: NA; CDR3 length: 14; V gene: TRBV6-4; J gene: TRBJ2-3; CDR3 protein: CASSDSAHIDTQYF
clone size: NA; CDR3 length: 11; V gene: TRBV30; J gene: TRBJ1-6; CDR3 protein: CAWDRDSPLHF
clone size: NA; CDR3 length: 17; V gene: TRBV6-5; J gene: TRBJ2-3; CDR3 protein: CASRKMGRDRATDTQYF
clone size: NA; CDR3 length: 13; V gene: TRBV5-4; J gene: TRBJ1-2; CDR3 protein: CASSPRTGDGYTF
clone size: medium-sized; CDR3 length: 12; V gene: TRBV29-1; J gene: TRBJ1-1; CDR3 protein: CSAHWGNTEAFF
clone size: medium-sized; CDR3 length: 15; V gene: TRBV20-1; J gene: TRBJ2-5; CDR3 protein: CSTYSPGLAGETQYF
clone size: medium-sized; CDR3 length: 14; V gene: TRBV29-1; J gene: TRBJ1-1; CDR3 protein: CSGAYGSMNTEAFF
clone size: medium-sized; CDR3 length: 11; V gene: TRBV27; J gene: TRBJ2-7; CDR3 protein: CASGLAYEQYF
clone size: medium-sized; CDR3 length: 14; V gene: TRBV6-2/TRBV6-3; J gene: TRBJ1-2; CDR3 protein: CASSPTRGPKGYTF
clone size: NA; CDR3 length: 12; V gene: TRBV12-3/TRBV12-4; J gene: TRBJ2-3; CDR3 protein: CASTRTKGKPYF
clone size: NA; CDR3 length: 15; V gene: TRBV27; J gene: TRBJ2-5; CDR3 protein: CASSFSASRLGEQYF
clone size: NA; CDR3 length: 16; V gene: TRBV24-1; J gene: TRBJ2-2; CDR3 protein: CATSDPGTGNTGELFF
clone size: medium-sized; CDR3 length: 15; V gene: TRBV18; J gene: TRBJ2-1; CDR3 protein: CASSPRTRNYNEQFF
clone size: NA; CDR3 length: 16; V gene: TRBV5-1; J gene: TRBJ1-1; CDR3 protein: CASSLSGQGLNTEAFF
clone size: medium-sized; CDR3 length: 13; V gene: TRBV10-3; J gene: TRBJ2-5; CDR3 protein: CATYTGGVGTQYF
clone size: NA; CDR3 length: 15; V gene: TRBV12-3/TRBV12-4; J gene: TRBJ1-5; CDR3 protein: CASSRLGQGNQPQHF
clone size: NA; CDR3 length: 14; V gene: TRBV20-1; J gene: TRBJ2-5; CDR3 protein: CSARPPGIQETQYF
clone size: medium-sized; CDR3 length: 13; V gene: TRBV5-6; J gene: TRBJ1-2; CDR3 protein: CASSTSGDYGYTF
clone size: medium-sized; CDR3 length: 13; V gene: TRBV5-4; J gene: TRBJ2-3; CDR3 protein: CASSLDRLDTQYF
clone size: NA; CDR3 length: 14; V gene: TRBV30; J gene: TRBJ1-2; CDR3 protein: CAWRGPTPPYGYTF
clone size: medium-sized; CDR3 length: 16; V gene: TRBV7-6; J gene: TRBJ2-5; CDR3 protein: CASSRGATGMRETQYF
clone size: medium-sized; CDR3 length: 13; V gene: TRBV12-3/TRBV12-4; J gene: TRBJ2-3; CDR3 protein: CASSRDGGAAQYF
clone size: NA; CDR3 length: 12; V gene: TRBV5-6; J gene: TRBJ2-1; CDR3 protein: CASRINWDEQFF
clone size: medium-sized; CDR3 length: 11; V gene: TRBV18; J gene: TRBJ2-2; CDR3 protein: CASSPEGGLFF
clone size: NA; CDR3 length: 14; V gene: TRBV27; J gene: TRBJ1-5; CDR3 protein: CASSAIGINQPQHF
clone size: medium-sized; CDR3 length: 15; V gene: TRBV5-4; J gene: TRBJ2-3; CDR3 protein: CASSWRGVSTDTQYF
clone size: NA; CDR3 length: 16; V gene: TRBV6-6; J gene: TRBJ2-7; CDR3 protein: CASSAGGGQGAYEQYF
clone size: NA; CDR3 length: 13; V gene: TRBV30; J gene: TRBJ2-2; CDR3 protein: CAWRWGALGELFF
clone size: NA; CDR3 length: 16; V gene: TRBV27; J gene: TRBJ2-6; CDR3 protein: CASSSSGSSGANVLTF
clone size: medium-sized; CDR3 length: 12; V gene: TRBV6-5; J gene: TRBJ1-2; CDR3 protein: CASSGGFYGYTF
clone size: medium-sized; CDR3 length: 14; V gene: TRBV19; J gene: TRBJ1-6; CDR3 protein: CASSDRGGNSPLHF
clone size: NA; CDR3 length: 13; V gene: TRBV11-2; J gene: TRBJ2-5; CDR3 protein: CASSFGGRETQYF
clone size: medium-sized; CDR3 length: 17; V gene: TRBV5-4; J gene: TRBJ1-6; CDR3 protein: CASRDGTRGAYNSPLHF
clone size: medium-sized; CDR3 length: 14; V gene: TRBV15; J gene: TRBJ1-1; CDR3 protein: CATSRNRGYTEAFF